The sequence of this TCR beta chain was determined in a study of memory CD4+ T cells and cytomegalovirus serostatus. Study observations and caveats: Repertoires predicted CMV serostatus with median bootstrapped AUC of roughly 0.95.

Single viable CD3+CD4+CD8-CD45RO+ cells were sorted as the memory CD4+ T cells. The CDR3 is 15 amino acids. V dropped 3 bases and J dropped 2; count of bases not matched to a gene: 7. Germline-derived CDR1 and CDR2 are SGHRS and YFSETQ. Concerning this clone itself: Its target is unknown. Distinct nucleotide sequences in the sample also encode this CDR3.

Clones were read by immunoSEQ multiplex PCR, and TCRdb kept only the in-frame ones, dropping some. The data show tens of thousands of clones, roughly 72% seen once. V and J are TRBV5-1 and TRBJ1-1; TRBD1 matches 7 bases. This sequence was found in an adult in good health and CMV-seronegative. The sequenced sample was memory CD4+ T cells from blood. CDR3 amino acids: CASSSRGRTNTEAFF. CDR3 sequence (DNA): TGCGCCAGCAGCTCGAGGGGGCGGACTAACACTGAAGCTTTCTTT.